This is a list of T cell receptor beta chains from one sample in a study of OX40 agonist ivuxolimab in advanced cancers. TCRdb's table, derived via immunoSEQ multiplex PCR, lists solely in-frame clones and lacks some. The table includes about 99,000 clones, 75% to 95% detected once. The sequences come from CD4+ or CD8+ T cells sorted from blood, collected in a trial of the OX40 agonist ivuxolimab. The source of these receptors is an adult with an advanced solid tumor such as melanoma, head and neck, liver or kidney cancer. Both conserved end residues are part of each CDR3. Fields, in order: V gene, D gene, clone size, J gene, CDR3 protein, CDR3 DNA. The D gene is left open where the match is weak. Expanded clones get a size class; other rows say once, few or many, or leave the size out.

v_call: TRBV28; d_call: TRBD2; clone_size: few; j_call: TRBJ2-7; cdr3_aa: CASSSGTSGTTYEQYF; cdr3_nt: TGTGCCAGCAGTTCTGGGACTAGCGGGACCACCTACGAGCAGTACTTC
v_call: TRBV18; d_call: NA; clone_size: NA; j_call: TRBJ2-2; cdr3_aa: CASSPWRDANTGELFF; cdr3_nt: TGTGCCAGCTCACCATGGCGGGACGCGAACACCGGGGAGCTGTTTTTT
v_call: TRBV6-1; d_call: TRBD2; clone_size: once; j_call: TRBJ2-1; cdr3_aa: CASSEASGSPHEQFF; cdr3_nt: TGTGCCAGCAGTGAAGCAAGCGGGAGCCCCCATGAGCAGTTCTTC
v_call: TRBV25-1; d_call: TRBD2; clone_size: NA; j_call: TRBJ2-1; cdr3_aa: CASHSASGQNEQFF; cdr3_nt: TGTGCCAGTCACTCAGCTAGCGGGCAAAATGAGCAGTTCTTC
v_call: TRBV19; d_call: NA; clone_size: NA; j_call: TRBJ2-7; cdr3_aa: CASSRGTYEQYF; cdr3_nt: TGTGCCAGTTCCAGGGGCACCTACGAGCAGTACTTC
v_call: TRBV7-2; d_call: NA; clone_size: NA; j_call: TRBJ2-3; cdr3_aa: CASSSSGTGGQYF; cdr3_nt: TGTGCCAGCAGTTCCAGCGGAACCGGAGGGCAGTATTTT
v_call: TRBV15; d_call: NA; clone_size: NA; j_call: TRBJ1-1; cdr3_aa: CATSKERGTVTEAFF; cdr3_nt: TGTGCCACCAGCAAAGAGAGGGGTACGGTGACTGAAGCTTTCTTT
v_call: TRBV18; d_call: TRBD1; clone_size: once; j_call: TRBJ1-5; cdr3_aa: CASSPVGTGGRQPQHF; cdr3_nt: TGTGCCAGCTCACCCGTCGGGACAGGGGGTAGACAGCCCCAGCATTTT
v_call: TRBV6-1; d_call: NA; clone_size: NA; j_call: TRBJ2-7; cdr3_aa: CASRKEGSSPYEQYF; cdr3_nt: TGTGCCAGCAGGAAGGAAGGATCTTCCCCCTACGAGCAGTACTTC
v_call: TRBV28; d_call: NA; clone_size: NA; j_call: TRBJ1-1; cdr3_aa: CASSLFQGTAEAFF; cdr3_nt: TGTGCCAGCAGTTTATTTCAGGGTACCGCTGAAGCTTTCTTT
v_call: TRBV2; d_call: TRBD2; clone_size: once; j_call: TRBJ2-2; cdr3_aa: CASSEEAGVGTGELFF; cdr3_nt: TGTGCCAGCAGTGAAGAAGCGGGAGTCGGCACCGGGGAGCTGTTTTTT
v_call: TRBV9; d_call: TRBD1; clone_size: NA; j_call: TRBJ2-7; cdr3_aa: CASSPSGTGAREQYF; cdr3_nt: TGTGCCAGCTCTCCCAGTGGGACAGGGGCGCGCGAGCAGTACTTC
v_call: TRBV6-4; d_call: TRBD1; clone_size: NA; j_call: TRBJ1-3; cdr3_aa: CASNSTGGPTPSGNTIYF; cdr3_nt: TGTGCCAGCAACTCTACAGGGGGCCCCACTCCCTCTGGAAACACCATATATTTT
v_call: TRBV6-5; d_call: NA; clone_size: NA; j_call: TRBJ2-3; cdr3_aa: CASSYVVGTDTQYF; cdr3_nt: TGTGCCAGCAGTTACGTTGTTGGCACAGATACGCAGTATTTT
v_call: TRBV10-1; d_call: TRBD2; clone_size: NA; j_call: TRBJ2-7; cdr3_aa: CASSESGLAGGTYEQYF; cdr3_nt: TGCGCCAGCAGTGAGTCTGGTCTGGCGGGGGGGACCTACGAGCAGTACTTC
v_call: TRBV19; d_call: TRBD2; clone_size: NA; j_call: TRBJ2-4; cdr3_aa: CASSIVAGGEKNIQYF; cdr3_nt: TGTGCCAGTAGTATAGTAGCGGGAGGTGAGAAAAACATTCAGTACTTC
v_call: TRBV9; d_call: TRBD2; clone_size: NA; j_call: TRBJ2-5; cdr3_aa: CASSGPQAGGETQYF; cdr3_nt: TGTGCCAGCAGCGGCCCCCAGGCGGGAGGTGAGACCCAGTACTTC
v_call: TRBV5-6; d_call: NA; clone_size: NA; j_call: TRBJ1-2; cdr3_aa: CASSLAPGAYGYTF; cdr3_nt: TGTGCCAGCAGCTTGGCCCCGGGAGCCTATGGCTACACCTTC
v_call: TRBV30; d_call: NA; clone_size: NA; j_call: TRBJ1-6; cdr3_aa: CAWSWVGGDSPLHF; cdr3_nt: TGTGCCTGGAGTTGGGTCGGGGGGGATTCACCCCTCCACTTT
v_call: TRBV7-6; d_call: NA; clone_size: NA; j_call: TRBJ2-1; cdr3_aa: CASSLARGQLVPEQFF; cdr3_nt: TGTGCCAGCAGCTTAGCGCGAGGTCAGCTCGTCCCTGAGCAGTTCTTC
v_call: TRBV19; d_call: TRBD1; clone_size: NA; j_call: TRBJ2-5; cdr3_aa: CASSEDRRYQETQYF; cdr3_nt: TGTGCCAGTAGTGAGGACAGGCGTTACCAAGAGACCCAGTACTTC
v_call: TRBV6-5; d_call: NA; clone_size: NA; j_call: TRBJ2-7; cdr3_aa: CASRGDTYEQYF; cdr3_nt: TGTGCCAGCAGAGGGGATACCTACGAGCAGTACTTC
v_call: TRBV19; d_call: NA; clone_size: NA; j_call: TRBJ1-3; cdr3_aa: CASSIDGTRSSGNTIYF; cdr3_nt: TGTGCCAGTAGTATAGATGGGACACGCAGCTCTGGAAACACCATATATTTT
v_call: TRBV6-6; d_call: TRBD2; clone_size: NA; j_call: TRBJ2-3; cdr3_aa: CATVGLAEGRADTQYF; cdr3_nt: TGTGCCACGGTGGGACTAGCGGAGGGGAGAGCAGATACGCAGTATTTT
v_call: TRBV28; d_call: NA; clone_size: NA; j_call: TRBJ1-1; cdr3_aa: CASSSGAVRAEAFF; cdr3_nt: TGTGCCAGCAGTTCAGGGGCGGTCAGGGCTGAAGCTTTCTTT
v_call: TRBV9; d_call: TRBD2; clone_size: NA; j_call: TRBJ2-7; cdr3_aa: CASSATSGPSYEQYF; cdr3_nt: TGTGCCAGCAGCGCCACTAGCGGGCCCTCCTACGAACAGTACTTC
v_call: TRBV5-1; d_call: TRBD2; clone_size: NA; j_call: TRBJ2-3; cdr3_aa: CASSLDGTSGSDTQYF; cdr3_nt: TGCGCCAGCAGCTTGGATGGGACTAGCGGGAGTGATACGCAGTATTTT
v_call: TRBV4-3; d_call: NA; clone_size: NA; j_call: TRBJ2-2; cdr3_aa: CASGGDDYRVTGELFF; cdr3_nt: TGCGCCAGCGGGGGGGATGATTACAGGGTCACCGGGGAGCTGTTTTTT
v_call: TRBV5-6; d_call: NA; clone_size: NA; j_call: TRBJ1-2; cdr3_aa: CASSSPGRDYGYTF; cdr3_nt: TGTGCCAGCAGCTCCCCGGGACGGGACTATGGCTACACCTTC
v_call: TRBV11-2; d_call: NA; clone_size: NA; j_call: TRBJ2-7; cdr3_aa: CASSSSLVGYF; cdr3_nt: TGTGCCAGCAGCTCCTCCTTGGTGGGTTACTTC
v_call: TRBV19; d_call: NA; clone_size: NA; j_call: TRBJ2-2; cdr3_aa: CATKKQITNTGELFF; cdr3_nt: TGTGCCACCAAGAAACAGATCACGAACACCGGGGAGCTGTTTTTT
v_call: TRBV10-3; d_call: NA; clone_size: NA; j_call: TRBJ1-1; cdr3_aa: CASGGRETEAFF; cdr3_nt: TGTGCCAGCGGTGGTAGGGAGACTGAAGCTTTCTTT
v_call: TRBV6-5; d_call: NA; clone_size: NA; j_call: TRBJ2-2; cdr3_aa: CASAQGSITGELFF; cdr3_nt: TGTGCCAGCGCCCAGGGATCGATTACCGGGGAGCTGTTTTTT
v_call: TRBV5-1; d_call: NA; clone_size: NA; j_call: TRBJ2-3; cdr3_aa: CASSLDPQGTDTQYF; cdr3_nt: TGCGCCAGCAGCTTGGACCCACAGGGAACAGATACGCAGTATTTT
v_call: TRBV10-3; d_call: NA; clone_size: NA; j_call: TRBJ1-4; cdr3_aa: CAITPLTLRTHEKLFF; cdr3_nt: TGTGCCATAACGCCCCTGACACTCCGCACACATGAAAAACTGTTTTTT
v_call: TRBV5-6; d_call: NA; clone_size: NA; j_call: TRBJ1-1; cdr3_aa: CASSLGGGTEAFF; cdr3_nt: TGTGCCAGCAGCTTGGGGGGTGGCACTGAAGCTTTCTTT
v_call: TRBV7-2; d_call: NA; clone_size: NA; j_call: TRBJ2-3; cdr3_aa: CASSLGPGIGTDTQYF; cdr3_nt: TGTGCCAGCAGCTTAGGTCCCGGGATCGGCACAGATACGCAGTATTTT
v_call: TRBV13; d_call: NA; clone_size: NA; j_call: TRBJ1-1; cdr3_aa: CASSFGGTGTEAFF; cdr3_nt: TGTGCCAGCAGCTTTGGGGGGACGGGGACTGAAGCTTTCTTT
v_call: TRBV15; d_call: NA; clone_size: NA; j_call: TRBJ2-1; cdr3_aa: CATSKTRGPSYNEQFF; cdr3_nt: TGTGCCACCAGCAAAACTCGGGGACCCTCCTACAATGAGCAGTTCTTC
v_call: TRBV7-3; d_call: NA; clone_size: NA; j_call: TRBJ2-3; cdr3_aa: CASSITPTGDTQYF; cdr3_nt: TGTGCCAGCAGCATAACGCCGACGGGAGATACGCAGTATTTT
v_call: TRBV28; d_call: NA; clone_size: NA; j_call: TRBJ2-4; cdr3_aa: CASSLLGEDIQYF; cdr3_nt: TGTGCCAGCAGCTTACTCGGAGAGGACATTCAGTACTTC
v_call: TRBV18; d_call: NA; clone_size: few; j_call: TRBJ1-1; cdr3_aa: CASLSTRNTEAFF; cdr3_nt: TGTGCCAGCTTGTCGACAAGGAACACTGAAGCTTTCTTT
v_call: TRBV11-2; d_call: NA; clone_size: NA; j_call: TRBJ2-7; cdr3_aa: CASSFTPGQREQYF; cdr3_nt: TGTGCCAGCAGCTTTACCCCGGGGCAACGGGAGCAGTACTTC
v_call: TRBV6-5; d_call: NA; clone_size: NA; j_call: TRBJ2-5; cdr3_aa: CASSAQETQYF; cdr3_nt: TGTGCCAGCAGCGCTCAAGAGACCCAGTACTTC
v_call: TRBV18; d_call: NA; clone_size: NA; j_call: TRBJ1-1; cdr3_aa: CASSPDSLSEAFF; cdr3_nt: TGTGCCAGCTCACCGGACTCTCTTTCTGAAGCTTTCTTT
v_call: TRBV7-8; d_call: NA; clone_size: NA; j_call: TRBJ2-2; cdr3_aa: CASRLPQGELFF; cdr3_nt: TGTGCCAGCAGGTTACCCCAAGGGGAGCTGTTTTTT
v_call: TRBV9; d_call: TRBD1; clone_size: NA; j_call: TRBJ2-1; cdr3_aa: CASTRQGTGGFDEQFF; cdr3_nt: TGTGCCAGCACCCGTCAAGGGACAGGGGGCTTTGATGAGCAGTTCTTC
v_call: TRBV5-4; d_call: NA; clone_size: NA; j_call: TRBJ2-1; cdr3_aa: CASSPGTVPEQFF; cdr3_nt: TGTGCCAGCAGCCCTGGGACGGTTCCTGAGCAGTTCTTC
v_call: TRBV6-5; d_call: NA; clone_size: NA; j_call: TRBJ1-5; cdr3_aa: CASSYGPENQPQHF; cdr3_nt: TGTGCCAGCAGTTACGGCCCAGAGAACCAGCCCCAGCATTTT
v_call: TRBV7-3; d_call: NA; clone_size: NA; j_call: TRBJ1-1; cdr3_aa: CASSLTGVNTEAFF; cdr3_nt: TGTGCCAGCAGCTTAACGGGCGTGAACACTGAAGCTTTCTTT
v_call: TRBV7-9; d_call: TRBD1; clone_size: NA; j_call: TRBJ2-5; cdr3_aa: CASSLTGGRETQYF; cdr3_nt: TGTGCCAGCAGCTTAACAGGGGGCAGGGAGACCCAGTACTTC
v_call: TRBV6-5; d_call: NA; clone_size: once; j_call: TRBJ2-7; cdr3_aa: CASSYDLQTYEQYF; cdr3_nt: TGTGCCAGCAGTTACGATCTTCAAACCTACGAGCAGTACTTC